The 12 T cell receptor beta chains in this list originate from one sample, sequenced in a study of T cells after yellow fever vaccination. TCRdb independently ran MiXCR on the 5' RACE reads; one entry per CDR3 protein. This table holds hundreds of thousands of distinct CDR3 sequences, more than 8.5% found once. The material sequenced was PBMCs, taken on the day of the first yellow fever vaccination. The receptor set was obtained from a man younger than 35 who received the YFV17D yellow fever vaccine.

On this clonotype: A much bigger clone sits one base away, suggesting this may be a read error. The chain recombines TRBV20-1 with TRBJ2-3; tentatively, D is TRBD1 (6 bases). The CDR3 is made up of 14 amino acids. The germline V gene has CDR1 DFQATT and CDR2 SNEGSKA (reference sequence). Here the CDR3 reads CRARDWGAQGTQYF. CDR3 nucleotide sequence: TGCCGTGCTAGAGATTGGGGAGCACAGGGTACGCAGTATTTT.

This clonotype was seen only a few times. J is TRBJ2-1 and V is TRBV13, with unresolved D. The V gene's germline CDR1 is PRHDT and CDR2 FYEKMQ (reference sequence). The V gene lost 1 base and the J gene lost 6 bases, with 16 bases spanning the gap. The CDR3 sequence is 16 residues long. The DNA for the CDR3 is TGTGCCAGCAGCTTAGCCAAAAGTATAAGGGTCAATGAGCAGTTCTTC. It yields the protein CASSLAKSIRVNEQFF.

This clonotype has more than one count but fewer than ten. The chain couples TRBV20-1 to TRBJ2-7; D may be TRBD1 or TRBD2 (5 bases each). Germline CDR1 DFQATT, CDR2 SNEGSKA (reference sequence). There are 12 residues in the CDR3. V was shortened by 5 bases and J by 6 bases, with 14 bases between the two germline ends. CDR3 in amino acids: CSAPDGAGEQYF. Written as DNA, the CDR3 is TGCAGTGCTCCGGACGGGGCAGGCGAGCAGTACTTC.

The chain uses TRBV6-1 and TRBJ2-7, with D uncertain. The CDR3 consists of 16 residues. Trimming cost V 6 bases and J 0 bases, with 18 bases left between them. Germline CDR1 reads MNHNS; CDR2 reads SASEGT. The CDR3 reads CASRALQRSRSYEQYF. CDR3 DNA: TGTGCCAGCAGGGCTTTACAGCGTTCCCGCTCCTACGAGCAGTACTTC.

This clonotype appeared a few times. The rearrangement uses TRBV7-8 and TRBJ1-2; possibly TRBD1 for D (5 bases). From germline, CDR1 is SGHVS and CDR2 FQNEAQ. V was shortened by 0 bases and J by 7 bases, with 9 bases between the two germline ends. The CDR3 runs 13 residues. The CDR3 DNA is TGTGCCAGCAGCTTAGCCAGGGACGCTGGCTACACCTTC. Protein: CASSLARDAGYTF.

The chain couples TRBV4-2 to TRBJ1-5; D is unclear. Germline V gene data show CDR1 as LGHNA and CDR2 as YNFKEQ. V was trimmed by 7 bases and J by 5 bases, leaving 18 bases between them. The CDR3 is 15 amino acids. DNA for the CDR3: TGTGCCAGCACCCCCTCGCTTACAGAGCATCAGCCCCAGCATTTT. Protein product: CASTPSLTEHQPQHF.

This clonotype showed up just a few times. The CDR3 loop reads CSALRQDFSYNEQFF. The CDR3 DNA follows: TGCAGTGCTTTAAGACAGGACTTCTCCTACAATGAGCAGTTCTTC. This rearrangement joins TRBV20-1 to TRBJ2-1; D perhaps matches TRBD1 (6 bases). Trimming shortened V by 5 bases and J by 0 bases, and 14 bases separated the two germline ends. This CDR3 has 15 residues. Germline assignment: CDR1 DFQATT and CDR2 SNEGSKA (reference sequence).

The V call is TRBV5-1, the J call TRBJ2-1, with 8 bases matching TRBD1. Trimming cost V 3 bases and J 13 bases; bases outside gene matches: 12. Germline loops: CDR1 SGHRS, CDR2 YFSETQ. This CDR3 is built from 14 residues. The CDR3 here is CASSSGQALGGQFF. The DNA for the CDR3 is TGCGCCAGCAGCTCGGGACAGGCCCTAGGAGGACAGTTCTTC.

The chain uses TRBV12-3 or TRBV12-4 and TRBJ2-1; D is ambiguous. The CDR3 runs 17 residues. The V and J ends lost 2 bases and 4 bases respectively, with 18 bases between them. CDR3 nucleotide sequence: TGTGCCAGCAGTTTACGGCCCTTCCCAGTTATATACAATGAGCAGTTCTTC. Translation gives CASSLRPFPVIYNEQFF.

This clonotype was seen ten or more times. This chain connects TRBV5-1 to TRBJ1-2; weak D call: TRBD1 (6 bases). The V gene's germline CDR1 is SGHRS and CDR2 YFSETQ. Trimming cost V 3 bases and J 4 bases, with 13 bases left between them. The CDR3 has 14 amino acids. CDR3 region: CASSSRDTFYGYTF. In DNA form, the CDR3 reads TGCGCCAGCAGCTCCCGGGACACCTTCTATGGCTACACCTTC.

This clonotype occurred many times. This chain joins TRBV14 and TRBJ1-6, with D maybe TRBD1 (5 bases). Germline values: CDR1 SGHDN, CDR2 FVKESK. The V end was cut by 5 bases, the J end by 8 bases, with 13 bases between. The CDR3 runs to 14 residues. CDR3 in amino acids: CASSDSVGYSPLHF. The CDR3 DNA follows: TGTGCCAGCAGCGACAGTGTTGGGTATTCACCCCTCCACTTT. Full variable domain (outside the CDR3, taken from reference TRBV14 and TRBJ1-6): EAGVTQFPSHSVIEKGQTVTLRCDPISGHDNLYWYRRVMGKEIKFLLHFVKESKQDESGMPNNRFLAERTGGTYSTLKVQPAELEDSGVYFCASSDSVGYSPLHFGNGTRLTVT.

This clonotype was detected ten times or more. The chain carries TRBV4-1 and TRBJ2-5; TRBD2 matches at 8 bases. This CDR3 has 15 residues. Germline loops: CDR1 MGHRA, CDR2 YSYEKL. J lost 3 bases, V lost 4 bases, and 7 bases had no gene match. This CDR3 is CASSPDPAGEETQYF. CDR3 sequence (DNA): TGCGCCAGCAGCCCGGACCCAGCGGGGGAAGAGACCCAGTACTTC.